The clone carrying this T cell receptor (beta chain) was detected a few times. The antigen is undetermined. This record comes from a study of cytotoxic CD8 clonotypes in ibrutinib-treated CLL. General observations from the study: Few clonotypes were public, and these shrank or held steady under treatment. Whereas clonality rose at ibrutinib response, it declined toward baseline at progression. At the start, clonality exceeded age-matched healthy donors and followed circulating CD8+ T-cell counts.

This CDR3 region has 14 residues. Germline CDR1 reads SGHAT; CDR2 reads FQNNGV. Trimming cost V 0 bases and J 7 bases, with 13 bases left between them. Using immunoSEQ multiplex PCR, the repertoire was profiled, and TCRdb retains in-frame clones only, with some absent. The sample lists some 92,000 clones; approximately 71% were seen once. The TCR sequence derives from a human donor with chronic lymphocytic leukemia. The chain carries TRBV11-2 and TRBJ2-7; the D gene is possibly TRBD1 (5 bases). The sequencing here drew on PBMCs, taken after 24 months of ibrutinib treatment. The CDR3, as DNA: TGTGCCAGCAGCTTAGATAGGCCCCCAGGGGAGCAGTACTTC. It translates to CASSLDRPPGEQYF.